The 5 T cell receptor beta chains presented below share a single source sample, sequenced in a study of shared clonotypes between healthy human individuals. This table comes from immunoSEQ multiplex PCR, and its TCRdb copy is limited to in-frame clones, with some not included. The sample has approximately 500,000 clones; approximately 81% are singletons. The sample taken for sequencing was PBMCs. These receptors all come from a woman in her thirties or forties in good health. Some clones in this sample may be carry-over from other donors' samples.

The rearrangement joins TRBV6-6 to TRBJ1-1, with TRBD1 matching over 7 bases. The V and J ends lost 2 bases and 5 bases, in that order; junction bases with no gene match: 2. In germline, CDR1 is MNHNY, CDR2 SVGAGI (reference sequence). The CDR3 is 13 amino acids. CDR3 sequence (DNA): TGTGCCAGCAGTTACGCAGGGGGGACTGAAGCTTTCTTT. Its translation: CASSYAGGTEAFF.

In the case of this clone: A far larger clone is just one base off, so this is likely a read error. This sample includes further DNA sequences coding for the same CDR3. The chain couples TRBV5-1 to TRBJ2-1; 8 nucleotides agree with TRBD1. Germline values: CDR1 SGHRS, CDR2 YFSETQ. V was clipped by 4 bases and J by 7 bases; unmatched bases: 10. The CDR3 is 15 amino acids. CDR3 in DNA: TGCGCCAGCAGCCCGTACAGGGGGTATACTAATGAGCAGTTCTTC. The encoded protein is CASSPYRGYTNEQFF.

In regard to this clone: Within the sample, other DNA sequences also encode this same CDR3. The chain recombines TRBV4-1 with TRBJ2-7; 9 bases are shared with TRBD1. Trimming removed 3 bases from V and 2 bases from J; junction bases left unmatched: 2. Germline V gene data show CDR1 as MGHRA and CDR2 as YSYEKL. The CDR3 extends over 14 amino acids. In DNA form, the CDR3 reads TGCGCCAGCAGCCAGGACAGGGGTGCCTACGAGCAGTACTTC. This encodes CASSQDRGAYEQYF.

The V and J genes are TRBV2 and TRBJ2-7, with 11 bases fitting TRBD2. Losses at the gene ends were 6 bases for V and 3 bases for J; bases not matched to a gene: 28. Germline V gene lookup returns CDR1 SNHLY and CDR2 FYNNEI. This CDR3 region has 22 residues. In DNA, the CDR3 is TGTGCCAGCAGGCCCCCGGGACACTTGCGGGGTAGCGGGAGGGTCTCCCACTACGAGCAGTACTTC. Translating gives CASRPPGHLRGSGRVSHYEQYF.

The V gene is TRBV7-6, the J gene TRBJ2-2, with a tentative D call TRBD1 (6 bases). This CDR3 has 16 residues. CDR1 is SGHVS and CDR2 is FNYEAQ in the germline V gene. Between the trimmed V and J ends, which lost 1 base and 2 bases, there was a span of 11 bases. As DNA, the CDR3 is TGTGCCAGCAGCTTAGGAGTAGGGGGAAACACCGGGGAGCTGTTTTTT. Amino acid sequence: CASSLGVGGNTGELFF.